This T cell receptor beta chain came from a study of blood T cell repertoires in COVID-19. At the level of the study: The cDNA or gDNA used as material had been derived from T cells, B-cell-depleted T cells, or PBMCs.

Assay: immunoSEQ multiplex PCR; the TCRdb copy retains only in-frame clones and omits some. The data contain approximately 230,000 clones, 79% of them singletons. Germline loops: CDR1 MDHEN, CDR2 SYDVKM. V gave up 10 bases and J gave up 2 bases; unmatched junction bases: 4. CDR3 length equals 13 residues. Sequencing input: peripheral blood. This chain connects TRBV28 to TRBJ1-4; 7 bases agree with TRBD1. This clonotype was sampled from a woman in her thirties or forties with active or convalescent COVID-19. CDR3 loop: CATQGQTNEKLFF. In nucleotides, the CDR3 is TGTGCCACCCAGGGACAGACTAATGAAAAACTGTTTTTT.